Listed below are T cell receptor beta chains from one sample, sequenced in a study of CD4+ T cells in melanoma. Data came from immunoSEQ multiplex PCR; TCRdb stores just in-frame clones and leaves some out. The sample lists more than 90,000 clones, around 93% occurring once. Sample: peripheral blood. These receptors were taken from a human donor with melanoma. CDR3s include the opening cysteine and the closing phenylalanine or tryptophan. The order of the fields is D gene, clone size, V gene, J gene, CDR3 protein, CDR3 DNA. The D gene is left open where the match is weak. Where a row states a size, it is once, few, many or the class of an expanded clone; other rows omit it.

NA,NA,TRBV9,TRBJ2-7,CASSVVAVLAYEQYF,TGTGCCAGCAGCGTAGTGGCGGTCCTCGCCTACGAGCAGTACTTC
TRBD2,NA,TRBV5-1,TRBJ2-7,CASSLVGLADRSRSLYEQYF,TGCGCCAGCAGCTTGGTGGGACTAGCGGATCGCAGCCGGTCACTCTACGAGCAGTACTTC
NA,NA,TRBV7-2,TRBJ1-1,CASSFYRDPEAFF,TGTGCCAGCAGCTTTTACAGGGACCCTGAAGCTTTCTTT
TRBD1,few,TRBV5-1,TRBJ1-1,CASSLGTVNTEAFF,TGCGCCAGCAGCCTCGGGACAGTGAACACTGAAGCTTTCTTT
NA,NA,TRBV6-6,TRBJ2-7,CASSRGSYEQYF,TGTGCCAGCAGTCGGGGGTCCTACGAGCAGTACTTC
NA,NA,TRBV27,TRBJ2-7,CASSPPFPQGSHEQYF,TGTGCCAGCAGTCCCCCTTTCCCACAGGGTTCCCACGAGCAGTACTTC
NA,NA,TRBV6-1,TRBJ2-3,CASSELELLTDTQYF,TGTGCCAGCAGTGAACTTGAGTTACTCACAGATACGCAGTATTTT
NA,NA,TRBV5-1,TRBJ1-4,CASSLMGATYEKLFF,TGCGCCAGCAGCTTGATGGGGGCAACTTATGAAAAACTGTTTTTT
NA,NA,TRBV11-2,TRBJ1-2,CASSLEGYGYTF,TGTGCCAGCAGCTTAGAAGGGTATGGCTACACCTTC
NA,NA,TRBV11-3,TRBJ2-1,CASSPASGEQFF,TGTGCCAGCAGCCCCGCCAGCGGAGAGCAGTTCTTC
TRBD1,once,TRBV5-1,TRBJ1-1,CASSLPDRLNTEAFF,TGCGCCAGCAGCCTACCGGACAGGTTGAACACTGAAGCTTTCTTT
NA,NA,TRBV19,TRBJ2-5,CASSTGQRETQYF,TGTGCCAGTAGTACTGGACAGCGAGAGACCCAGTACTTC
NA,NA,TRBV5-1,TRBJ2-7,CASSLAGDSYEQYF,TGCGCCAGCAGCTTGGCAGGGGACTCCTACGAGCAGTACTTC
NA,NA,TRBV7-2,TRBJ2-5,CASRPMSQETQYF,TGTGCCAGCAGACCCATGTCCCAAGAGACCCAGTACTTC
TRBD2,NA,TRBV6-5,TRBJ2-7,CASSPPGLASGEQYF,TGTGCCAGCAGTCCCCCTGGACTAGCTTCCGGCGAGCAGTACTTC
TRBD1,NA,TRBV4-1,TRBJ2-7,CASSHAPGQGVSYEQYF,TGCGCCAGCAGCCATGCACCGGGACAGGGGGTATCCTACGAGCAGTACTTC
NA,NA,TRBV28,TRBJ1-5,CASSLAGGTYSNQPQHF,TGTGCCAGCAGTTTGGCGGGGGGCACATATTCCAATCAGCCCCAGCATTTT
TRBD1,NA,TRBV5-1,TRBJ2-2,CASSLLQGSYTGELFF,TGCGCCAGCAGCTTACTACAGGGGTCCTACACCGGGGAGCTGTTTTTT
NA,NA,TRBV28,TRBJ2-3,CASSLGGVNTQYF,TGTGCCAGCAGTTTAGGCGGAGTGAATACGCAGTATTTT
NA,NA,TRBV5-5,TRBJ2-2,CASIEAAGTTGELFF,TGTGCCAGCATAGAAGCTGCAGGGACCACCGGGGAGCTGTTTTTT
NA,NA,TRBV7-3,TRBJ2-3,CASSLGGAKDTQYF,TGTGCCAGCAGCTTAGGGGGGGCTAAAGATACGCAGTATTTT
NA,NA,TRBV19,TRBJ2-1,CASSIGTPYNEQFF,TGTGCCAGTAGTATCGGGACACCTTACAATGAGCAGTTCTTC
TRBD2,NA,TRBV19,TRBJ2-7,CASKSTSGGTSYEQYF,TGTGCCAGTAAAAGTACTAGCGGGGGAACCTCCTACGAGCAGTACTTC
NA,NA,TRBV11-1,TRBJ2-2,CASSLGSPYSGELFF,TGTGCCAGCAGCTTGGGGAGCCCGTACAGCGGGGAGCTGTTTTTT
TRBD1,NA,TRBV2,TRBJ2-7,CASRSTRDRGYEQYF,TGTGCCAGCAGATCAACCCGGGACAGGGGCTACGAGCAGTACTTC
TRBD2,NA,TRBV7-2,TRBJ2-7,CASSPVLAGYYEQYF,TGTGCCAGCAGCCCCGTACTAGCGGGATACTACGAGCAGTACTTC
NA,NA,TRBV6-1,TRBJ1-3,CASSDREGRAGNTIYF,TGTGCCAGCAGTGACCGGGAGGGCAGGGCTGGAAACACCATATATTTT
NA,NA,TRBV14,TRBJ2-1,CASSQVGIRGEQFF,TGTGCCAGCAGCCAAGTGGGGATTAGAGGGGAGCAGTTCTTC
NA,NA,TRBV7-3,TRBJ2-3,CASSSEGYRDTQYF,TGTGCCAGCAGCTCAGAAGGGTACAGGGATACGCAGTATTTT
TRBD2,NA,TRBV6-5,TRBJ2-1,CASSYSTGRGIDEQFF,TGTGCCAGCAGTTACTCGACCGGGAGGGGAATCGATGAGCAGTTCTTC
TRBD1,NA,TRBV28,TRBJ1-2,CASTDRNYGYTF,TGTGCCAGCACGGACAGGAACTATGGCTACACCTTC
NA,NA,TRBV18,TRBJ1-5,CASSHISPGALQPQHF,TGTGCCAGCTCACACATTTCTCCAGGGGCTTTACAGCCCCAGCATTTT
NA,NA,TRBV10-1,TRBJ2-3,CASSVTDDSTDTQYF,TGCGCCAGCAGTGTAACGGACGATAGCACAGATACGCAGTATTTT
NA,NA,TRBV30,TRBJ1-1,CAWTRRLQMTAFF,TGTGCCTGGACCCGACGGTTACAGATGACGGCTTTCTTT
TRBD2,NA,TRBV7-9,TRBJ2-3,CASRRRGRGGTDTQYF,TGTGCCAGCAGGCGTCGAGGGCGGGGGGGCACAGATACGCAGTATTTT
TRBD1,once,TRBV27,TRBJ2-7,CASSRPGQGGYEQYF,TGTGCCAGCAGCCGGCCGGGACAGGGGGGTTACGAGCAGTACTTC
TRBD1,NA,TRBV27,TRBJ2-1,CASSLSGGEWYEQFF,TGTGCCAGCAGTTTATCAGGGGGCGAGTGGTATGAGCAGTTCTTC
NA,NA,TRBV14,TRBJ2-2,CASSQFSLAVSGELFF,TGTGCCAGCAGCCAATTTTCGCTAGCAGTTTCGGGGGAGCTGTTTTTT
NA,NA,TRBV29-1,TRBJ1-5,CSVLDRSNQPQHF,TGCAGCGTACTCGACAGGAGCAATCAGCCCCAGCATTTT
TRBD2,NA,TRBV27,TRBJ2-2,CASSPVGGGTGELFF,TGTGCCAGCAGCCCCGTGGGCGGGGGCACCGGGGAGCTGTTTTTT
NA,NA,TRBV7-2,TRBJ1-3,CASSPRNTIYF,TGTGCCAGCAGCCCCCGAAACACCATATATTTT
TRBD1,once,TRBV29-1,TRBJ1-5,CSAVTGGDWGNQPQHF,TGCAGCGCAGTGACAGGGGGCGATTGGGGCAATCAGCCCCAGCATTTT
NA,NA,TRBV7-7,TRBJ1-4,CASSLVPGSNEKLFF,TGTGCCAGCAGCTTAGTTCCAGGATCTAATGAAAAACTGTTTTTT
TRBD2,NA,TRBV19,TRBJ2-7,CASSIRRGAFDEQYF,TGTGCCAGTAGTATCCGGCGGGGGGCATTCGACGAGCAGTACTTC
NA,NA,TRBV4-2,TRBJ2-1,CASSRPGEQVTYNEQFF,TGTGCCAGCAGCCGACCTGGGGAACAGGTTACCTACAATGAGCAGTTCTTC
TRBD1,NA,TRBV15,TRBJ1-2,CATSRGDRRNYGYTF,TGTGCCACCAGCAGAGGGGACAGGAGAAATTATGGCTACACCTTC
NA,NA,TRBV21-1,TRBJ2-7,CASSKDMSPCGRMNEQYF,TGTGCCAGCAGCAAAGATATGAGCCCGTGCGGGAGAATGAACGAGCAGTACTTC
NA,once,TRBV14,TRBJ1-5,CASSQDLAGAGGNQPQHF,TGTGCCAGCAGCCAAGATCTAGCAGGGGCGGGGGGTAATCAGCCCCAGCATTTT
NA,few,TRBV6-5,TRBJ1-6,CASSSSGGTYNSPLHF,TGTGCCAGCAGTTCCTCCGGGGGCACCTATAATTCACCCCTCCACTTT
TRBD1,NA,TRBV6-6,TRBJ1-4,CASSLGQGAEKLFF,TGTGCCAGCAGCCTGGGACAGGGCGCAGAAAAACTGTTTTTT
TRBD1,NA,TRBV6-1,TRBJ1-4,CASSALGQGGNEKLFF,TGTGCCAGCAGTGCACTGGGACAGGGGGGTAATGAAAAACTGTTTTTT